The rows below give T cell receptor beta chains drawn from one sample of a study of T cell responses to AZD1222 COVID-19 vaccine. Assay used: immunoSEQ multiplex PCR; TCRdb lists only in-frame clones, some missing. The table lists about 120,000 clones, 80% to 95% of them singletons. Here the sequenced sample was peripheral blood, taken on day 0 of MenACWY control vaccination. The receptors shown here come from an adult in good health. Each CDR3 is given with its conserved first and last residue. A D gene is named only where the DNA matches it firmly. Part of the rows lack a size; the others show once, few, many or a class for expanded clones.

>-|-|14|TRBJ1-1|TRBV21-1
TGTGCCAGCAGCAATATCGGGCTGAACACTGAAGCTTTCTTT
CASSNIGLNTEAFF
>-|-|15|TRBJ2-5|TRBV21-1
TGTGCCAGCAGCAAAGTTTCACCCCCGGGCCAGACCCAGTACTTC
CASSKVSPPGQTQYF
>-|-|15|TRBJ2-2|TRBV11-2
TGTGCCAGCAGAGACAATAGGATCCACACCGGGGAGCTGTTTTTT
CASRDNRIHTGELFF
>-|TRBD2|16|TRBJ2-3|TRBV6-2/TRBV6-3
TGTGCCAGCAGTTACCCGGGACTAGTCCTCACAGATACGCAGTATTTT
CASSYPGLVLTDTQYF
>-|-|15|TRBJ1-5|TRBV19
TGTGCCAGTAGTATACTGGCCGCGTACAATCAGCCCCAGCATTTT
CASSILAAYNQPQHF
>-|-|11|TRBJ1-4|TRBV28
TGTGCCAGCAGTTTGGATGAAAAACTGTTTTTT
CASSLDEKLFF
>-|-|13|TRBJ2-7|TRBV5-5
TGTGCCAGCAGCCCGACTCCCTCCTACGAGCAGTACTTC
CASSPTPSYEQYF
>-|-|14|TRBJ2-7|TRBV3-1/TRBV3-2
TGTGCCAGCAGCCAAGATAGGCTGGGCTACGAGCAGTACTTC
CASSQDRLGYEQYF
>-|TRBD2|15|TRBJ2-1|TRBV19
TGTGCCAGTAGTATAGGACTAGCGGGAGGTTATGAGCAGTTCTTC
CASSIGLAGGYEQFF
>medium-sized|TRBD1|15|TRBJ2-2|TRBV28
TGTGCCAGCAGTTTCGGGGACAGGGTATCCGGGGAGCTGTTTTTT
CASSFGDRVSGELFF
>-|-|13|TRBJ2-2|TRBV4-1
TGCGCCAGCAGCCAAGAATACACCGGGGAGCTGTTTTTT
CASSQEYTGELFF
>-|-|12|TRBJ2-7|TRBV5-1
TGCGCCAGCAGTCCCGGGACGTACGAGCAGTACTTC
CASSPGTYEQYF
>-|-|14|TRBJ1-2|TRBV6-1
TGTGCCAGCAGTGAAGGGGGCAGGGGCTATGGCTACACCTTC
CASSEGGRGYGYTF
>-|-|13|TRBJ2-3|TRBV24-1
TGTGCCACCTCCGGGGGCCGCACAGATACGCAGTATTTT
CATSGGRTDTQYF
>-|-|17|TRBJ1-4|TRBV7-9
TGTGCCAGCAGCTTCGGTCATGGGCCCCAGGGAAGTGAAAAACTGTTTTTT
CASSFGHGPQGSEKLFF
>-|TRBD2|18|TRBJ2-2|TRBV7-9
TGTGCCAGCAGCCACACAACCGGGACTAGCGGGAGAGGCGGGGAGCTGTTTTTT
CASSHTTGTSGRGGELFF
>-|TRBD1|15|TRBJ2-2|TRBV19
TGTGCCAGTAGCCTCCCCGGGACAGGGGCCGGGGAGCTGTTTTTT
CASSLPGTGAGELFF